A single sample is the source of the 28 T cell receptor beta chains below, sequenced in a study of cytomegalovirus exposure and HLA in healthy donors. 60 Vbeta and 13 Jbeta primers were used in PCR. Repertoires were generated with immunoSEQ multiplex PCR, while TCRdb's copy carries only in-frame clones and drops some. Of some 97,000 clones listed, 75% to 85% were seen once; the top ten hold 3% to 4.5%. The sequenced sample consisted of PBMCs. All receptors come from a woman between 45 and 60 years old in good health and CMV-seropositive.

There are a few counts of this clone. The chain employs TRBV4-1 and TRBJ1-5, with no clear D. Trimming cost V 2 bases and J 2 bases, with 10 bases left between them. The CDR3 has 15 residues. Germline V gene lookup returns CDR1 MGHRA and CDR2 YSYEKL. Written as DNA, the CDR3 is TGCGCCAGCAGCCAAATTTACGGGGGCAATCAGCCCCAGCATTTT. It yields the protein CASSQIYGGNQPQHF.

The J gene is TRBJ2-7, the V gene TRBV5-8, with 11 positions matching TRBD2. The CDR3 length is 16 residues. The V gene end was trimmed by 5 bases and the J gene end by 1 base; junction bases not matched to a gene: 8. Germline CDR1 and CDR2: SGHTS and YDEGEE. This chain's CDR3 is CASRSALAGGSYEQYF. As DNA, the CDR3 is TGTGCCAGCAGATCGGCTTTAGCGGGGGGGTCCTACGAGCAGTACTTC.

V usage is TRBV5-4 and J usage is TRBJ2-5, with no clear D. Germline loops: CDR1 SGHNT, CDR2 YYREEE (reference sequence). This CDR3 region has 13 residues. V was pared by 4 bases and J by 2 bases, with 9 bases between. This chain's CDR3 is CASSAQFQETQYF. The CDR3 nucleotides read TGTGCCAGCAGCGCTCAGTTTCAAGAGACCCAGTACTTC.

This clone was counted once. J is TRBJ1-1 and V is TRBV5-1, with D unresolved. The CDR3 sequence is 13 residues long. CDR1 SGHRS and CDR2 YFSETQ come from the germline V gene. Trimming stripped 4 bases from V and 1 base from J, with 8 bases between. CDR3 DNA sequence: TGCGCCAGCAGCCAGACGGGGAACACTGAAGCTTTCTTT. It yields the protein CASSQTGNTEAFF.

CDR3 nucleotide sequence: TGCAGCGTTGTGAGGGGGCACTATGGCTACACCTTC. The encoded protein is CSVVRGHYGYTF. The chain has TRBV29-1 and TRBJ1-2; 7 positions match TRBD1. Germline assignment: CDR1 SQVTM and CDR2 ANQGSEA. The CDR3 runs 12 residues. With 4 bases clipped from V and 3 bases from J, the junction kept 2 bases outside the gene matches.

The rearrangement links TRBV19 to TRBJ2-1; 10 bases align to TRBD2. V shed 3 bases and J 5 bases; nucleotides not matched to a gene: 7. Germline V gene data show CDR1 as LNHDA and CDR2 as SQIVND (reference sequence). The CDR3 is 16 residues long. The CDR3: CASSIFSGRPDNEQFF. The CDR3 DNA follows: TGTGCCAGTAGTATCTTTAGCGGGAGGCCCGACAATGAGCAGTTCTTC. Complete variable domain (other parts from reference TRBV19 and TRBJ2-1): DGGITQSPKYLFRKEGQNVTLSCEQNLNHDAMYWYRQDPGQGLRLIYYSQIVNDFQKGDIAEGYSVSREKKESFPLTVTSAQKNPTAFYLCASSIFSGRPDNEQFFGPGTRLTVL.

This clone was counted only a few times. The chain joins TRBV15 to TRBJ1-2, with D tentatively TRBD1 (6 bases). The germline gives CDR1 LNHNV, CDR2 YYDKDF (reference sequence). V was trimmed by 2 bases and J by 6 bases, leaving 16 bases between them. This CDR3 spans 15 amino acids. The CDR3 is CATSRHKAGEDGYTF. The CDR3 coding sequence is TGTGCCACCAGCAGACACAAGGCAGGGGAAGATGGCTACACCTTC.

The CDR3 DNA reads TGTGCCAGCAGTTTAAACAGGCCGTACCAAGAGACCCAGTACTTC. This gives the protein CASSLNRPYQETQYF. The V and J genes are TRBV27 and TRBJ2-5; maybe TRBD1 (5 bases). The CDR3 runs to 15 residues. Trimming stripped 2 bases from V and 0 bases from J, with 10 bases between. Germline V gene data show CDR1 as MNHEY and CDR2 as SMNVEV (reference sequence).

V gene TRBV11-2 combines with J gene TRBJ2-6, with TRBD1 matching over 8 bases. CDR1 and CDR2 (germline): SGHAT, FQNNGV. This CDR3 has 18 amino acids. The V gene end was trimmed by 1 base and the J gene end by 0 bases; junction bases not matched to a gene: 5. CDR3 region: CASSLVRGRSSGANVLTF. The CDR3 nucleotides are TGTGCCAGCAGCTTAGTCAGGGGGCGGTCCTCTGGGGCCAACGTCCTGACTTTC.

This clone was recorded a few times. The gene calls are TRBV5-6 and TRBJ2-3; weak D call: TRBD2 (5 bases). The CDR3 consists of 11 residues. Trimming shortened V by 3 bases and J by 7 bases, and 6 bases separated the two germline ends. Germline V gene sequence: CDR1 SGHDT, CDR2 YYEEEE. The CDR3 sequence: CASSSGNTQYF. Here the CDR3 DNA reads TGTGCCAGCAGCTCCGGGAATACGCAGTATTTT.

This rearrangement joins TRBV11-2 to TRBJ2-5, with a possible D match to TRBD2 (7 bases). V was pared by 5 bases and J by 5 bases, with 15 bases between. The germline CDR1 and CDR2 sequences are SGHAT and FQNNGV. The length of the CDR3 is 14 residues. The CDR3 loop is CASSLLARGETQYF. Here the CDR3 DNA reads TGTGCCAGCAGCCTACTAGCGAGGGGGGAGACCCAGTACTTC.

This sequence joins TRBV30 and TRBJ2-1, with TRBD2 as a possible D gene (5 bases). This CDR3 is built from 11 residues. V was shortened by 5 bases and J by 16 bases, with 18 bases between the two germline ends. Germline V CDR1 and CDR2: GTSNPN, SVGIG (reference sequence). CDR3 loop: CAWGPETIQFF. CDR3 nucleotide sequence: TGTGCCTGGGGGCCGGAGACTATTCAATTCTTC.

The V gene is TRBV5-1, the J gene TRBJ1-1, with TRBD1 as a possible D gene (5 bases). The CDR3 spans 12 residues. The germline V gene encodes CDR1 SGHRS and CDR2 YFSETQ. V lost 4 bases and J 5 bases, leaving 9 bases between the germline ends. The CDR3 nucleotides read TGCGCCAGCAGCGGGGGGGGGACTGAAGCTTTCTTT. Translated, it gives CASSGGGTEAFF.

This clone occurred a few times. The chain carries TRBV6-5 and TRBJ1-6; 8 bases line up with TRBD1. V shed 5 bases, J shed 10 bases, and the junction held 7 bases outside the gene matches. The CDR3 runs to 14 residues. CDR1 and CDR2 (germline): MNHEY, SVGAGI. CDR3 in DNA: TGTGCCAGCAGTCTGACAGGGGAGGGGTCACCCCTCCACTTT. Residues: CASSLTGEGSPLHF.

The genes are TRBV7-9 and TRBJ2-7; weak D call: TRBD1 (5 bases). The germline V gene encodes CDR1 SEHNR and CDR2 FQNEAQ (reference sequence). This CDR3 is built from 14 residues. V was cut by 5 bases and J by 6 bases, with 17 bases left in between. CDR3 nucleotide sequence: TGTGCCAGCAGCCCCGCGAGGACACTGTTCGAGCAGTACTTC. Protein product: CASSPARTLFEQYF.

There are a few counts of this clone. The rearrangement links TRBV6-7 to TRBJ2-2; 16 bases are a match to TRBD2. TRBV6-7 is identified as an open reading frame with a role that is uncertain. This CDR3 comprises 16 residues. Trimming took 11 bases from V and 4 from J; bases not matched to a gene: 7. Written as DNA, the CDR3 is TGTGCCGGAGGGACTAGCGGGAGGGCGTCCACCGGGGAGCTGTTTTTT. Amino acids: CAGGTSGRASTGELFF.

The J gene is TRBJ2-1, the V gene TRBV5-1; maybe TRBD1 (7 bases). The CDR3 spans 15 residues. Germline CDR1 reads SGHRS; CDR2 reads YFSETQ. Trimming took 2 bases from V and 6 from J, leaving 15 bases between them. The CDR3 loop reads CASSFTGARGNEQFF. The DNA of the CDR3 is TGCGCCAGCAGCTTCACAGGGGCGCGGGGCAATGAGCAGTTCTTC.

This clone was counted a few times. CDR3 nucleotide sequence: TGTGCCAGCAGCGGGACAGGGCGAGATAGCAATCAGCCCCAGCATTTT. It codes for CASSGTGRDSNQPQHF. The chain employs TRBV7-9 and TRBJ1-5; the match to TRBD1 covers 9 bases. Germline CDR1 and CDR2: SEHNR and FQNEAQ (reference sequence). J was trimmed by 0 bases and V by 5 bases; bases with no gene match: 5. This CDR3 spans 16 amino acids.

This clone was observed once. The chain carries TRBV13 and TRBJ2-3, with TRBD2 identical over 11 bases. Trimming at V came to 5 bases and at J to 5 bases, leaving 3 bases not matched to a gene. CDR3 length equals 14 residues. Looked up from germline, CDR1 is PRHDT and CDR2 is FYEKMQ (reference sequence). The CDR3 DNA is TGTGCCAGCAGCCGGACTAGCGGGTTAGATACGCAGTATTTT. Its protein product is CASSRTSGLDTQYF.

The V gene is TRBV5-1, the J gene TRBJ2-7, with TRBD1 matching 7 bases. The V gene's germline CDR1 is SGHRS and CDR2 YFSETQ. The CDR3 consists of 14 residues. The V gene end was trimmed by 0 bases and the J gene end by 6 bases; junction bases not matched to a gene: 6. The CDR3 coding sequence is TGCGCCAGCAGCTTGGGACAGGGTAACGGCGAGCAGTACTTC. Protein: CASSLGQGNGEQYF. The entire variable domain, with the rest obtained from reference TRBV5-1 and TRBJ2-7, is as follows: KAGVTQTPRYLIKTRGQQVTLSCSPISGHRSVSWYQQTPGQGLQFLFEYFSETQRNKGNFPGRFSGRQFSNSRSEMNVSTLELGDSALYLCASSLGQGNGEQYFGPGTRLTVT.

A note on this clone: The junction departs from germline at one end; a sequencing error may be responsible. This chain links TRBV7-9 with TRBJ2-5; 7 nucleotides match TRBD1. The CDR3 sequence is 14 residues long. Germline CDR1 reads SEHNR; CDR2 reads FQNEAQ (reference sequence). The CDR3 is CSSSLAGGEETQYF. In nucleotides, the CDR3 is TGTTCCAGCAGCTTAGCAGGGGGTGAAGAGACCCAGTACTTC.

The V gene is TRBV29-1, the J gene TRBJ1-2; no reliable D call. Trimming pared 3 bases from V and 3 bases from J, leaving 8 bases between. The CDR3 consists of 12 residues. The germline CDR1 and CDR2 sequences are SQVTM and ANQGSEA. The CDR3 loop is CSVEAEDYGYTF. Written as DNA, the CDR3 is TGCAGCGTTGAGGCAGAGGACTATGGCTACACCTTC.

The chain has TRBV6-5 and TRBJ1-1; TRBD1 might be the D (6 bases). The CDR3 runs 14 residues. Germline CDR1 is MNHEY and CDR2 is SVGAGI. V lost 2 bases and J lost 4, with 11 bases in between. DNA of the CDR3: TGTGCCAGCAGTTACGGCAGGGGTGGCACTGAAGCTTTCTTT. This codes for CASSYGRGGTEAFF.

This clone came up once. The chain joins TRBV28 to TRBJ2-6, with TRBD2 matching 13 bases. Germline V gene data show CDR1 as MDHEN and CDR2 as SYDVKM. V dropped 5 bases and J dropped 4; count of bases not matched to a gene: 14. This CDR3 has 20 amino acids. Here the CDR3 DNA reads TGTGCCAGCAGTCCTACCCCCGGACTAGCGGGAGCTACCGGGGCCAACGTCCTGACTTTC. Translating it yields CASSPTPGLAGATGANVLTF.

This clone was recorded once. The chain is built from TRBV5-4 and TRBJ1-1, with a tentative D call TRBD1 (6 bases). CDR3 length equals 15 residues. Germline-derived CDR1 and CDR2 are SGHNT and YYREEE (reference sequence). The V gene lost 4 bases and the J gene lost 2 bases, with 15 bases spanning the gap. CDR3 bases: TGTGCCAGCAGCAATTGGGACAAGGCAAACACTGAAGCTTTCTTT. Protein: CASSNWDKANTEAFF.

Details on this clone: At one boundary the junction diverges from the germline segment, which might be a read error. This chain links TRBV30 with TRBJ1-2; 7 nucleotides match TRBD1. The germline gives CDR1 GTSNPN, CDR2 SVGIG (reference sequence). The CDR3 sequence is 11 residues long. CDR3 loop: CAWSESGTVAF. The CDR3 region has the DNA TGTGCCTGGAGTGAATCCGGGACAGTGGCCTTC.

This sequence joins TRBV4-1 and TRBJ2-2; 11 bases agree with TRBD2. V dropped 2 bases and J dropped 6; count of bases not matched to a gene: 17. Germline V gene sequence: CDR1 MGHRA, CDR2 YSYEKL. This CDR3 region has 20 residues. For the CDR3, the DNA is TGCGCCAGCAGCCAAAGTGCCTCGTCGGCTAGCGGGAGGTTGTCCGGGGAGCTGTTTTTT. Translation: CASSQSASSASGRLSGELFF.

The J gene is TRBJ2-1, the V gene TRBV5-6; TRBD1 is a possible D gene (6 bases). This CDR3 is 15 amino acids long. CDR1 and CDR2 from the germline V gene are SGHDT and YYEEEE. The V end lost 4 bases, the J end lost 5 bases, and 16 bases lay between the germline ends. The CDR3 sequence: CASSRRRGGHNEQFF. The CDR3 nucleotides are TGTGCCAGCAGCCGCCGGAGAGGGGGACACAATGAGCAGTTCTTC.